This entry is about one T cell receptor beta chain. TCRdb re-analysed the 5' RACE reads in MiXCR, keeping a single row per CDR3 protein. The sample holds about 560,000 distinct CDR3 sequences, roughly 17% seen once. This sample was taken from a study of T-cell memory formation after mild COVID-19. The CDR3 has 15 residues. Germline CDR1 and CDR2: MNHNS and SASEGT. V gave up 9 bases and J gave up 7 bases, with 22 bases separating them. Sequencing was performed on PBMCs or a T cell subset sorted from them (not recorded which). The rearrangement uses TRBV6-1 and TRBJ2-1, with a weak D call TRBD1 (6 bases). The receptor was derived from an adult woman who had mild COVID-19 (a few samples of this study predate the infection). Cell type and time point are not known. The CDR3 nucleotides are TGTGCCAGTCGAACAACAGGGATTGGTAGGAATGAGCAGTTCTTC. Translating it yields CASRTTGIGRNEQFF.